These T cell receptor beta chains were read from a single sample in a study of T cell changes during pregnancy in multiple sclerosis. Generated by immunoSEQ multiplex PCR, the TCRdb table keeps only in-frame clones and is missing some. The sample includes more than 40,000 clones, 85% to 95% of them seen just once. The specimen was CD8+ T cells from peripheral blood mononuclear cells, collected in the third trimester of pregnancy. These receptors were taken from a female donor with multiple sclerosis, enrolled in a pregnancy study. Each CDR3 is given with its conserved first and last residue. D genes are given only for firm matches. Expanded clones are given a class, and other clones once, few, many or no size at all.

12,TRBV18,.,.,TRBJ2-3,TGTGCCAGCTCACCTCCGGGAGATACGCAGTATTTT,CASSPPGDTQYF
16,TRBV5-8,TRBD2,.,TRBJ2-7,TGTGCCAGCAGCCTAGCGGGAGGAAGTGGCTCCTACGAGCAGTACTTC,CASSLAGGSGSYEQYF
14,TRBV6-5,.,.,TRBJ2-2,TGTGCCAGCAGTCCCGCAGGGGTCACCGGGGAGCTGTTTTTT,CASSPAGVTGELFF
15,TRBV4-2,.,.,TRBJ1-2,TGTGCCAGCAGCCAAGATCAAGGGGGACCCTATGGCTACACCTTC,CASSQDQGGPYGYTF
17,TRBV27,TRBD1,.,TRBJ2-2,TGTGCCAGCAGTAAAATTAGGACAGGGCGTGTCACCGGGGAGCTGTTTTTT,CASSKIRTGRVTGELFF
13,TRBV7-2,.,.,TRBJ2-7,TGTGCCAGCAGCTCCAGGGGGGTATACGAGCAGTACTTC,CASSSRGVYEQYF
14,TRBV11-2,TRBD1,.,TRBJ1-6,TGTGCCAGCACCGGACAGGCGTTAAATTCACCCCTCCACTTT,CASTGQALNSPLHF
15,TRBV5-8,TRBD2,once,TRBJ2-7,TGTGCCAGCCGAAAGACTAGCGGAACTACCTACGAGCAGTACTTC,CASRKTSGTTYEQYF
14,TRBV10-2,.,.,TRBJ2-1,TGCGCCAGCAGTTTGACAGACTCCTACAATGAGCAGTTCTTC,CASSLTDSYNEQFF
15,TRBV15,TRBD1,.,TRBJ2-1,TGTGCCACCAGCAGAAATACAGGGGGGCCCGATGAGCAGTTCTTC,CATSRNTGGPDEQFF
14,TRBV15,TRBD2,.,TRBJ2-4,TGTGCCACCGGACTAGCGGGAGCCAAAAACATTCAGTACTTC,CATGLAGAKNIQYF
20,TRBV10-3,TRBD1,.,TRBJ2-7,TGTGCCATCAGTGACAACGAGGGGACAGGGAAAAATGTTGGGCCCTACGAGCAGTACTTC,CAISDNEGTGKNVGPYEQYF
15,TRBV7-3,TRBD2,.,TRBJ2-5,TGTGCCAGCAGCTCCATAGCGGGGGCCCAAGAGACCCAGTACTTC,CASSSIAGAQETQYF
15,TRBV13,.,.,TRBJ1-1,TGTGCCAGCAGCTTATTAGGCCAGGGTGGCACTGAAGCTTTCTTT,CASSLLGQGGTEAFF
11,TRBV28,.,.,TRBJ2-1,TGTGCCAGCAGTTCTTACAATGAGCAGTTCTTC,CASSSYNEQFF
13,TRBV7-8,.,.,TRBJ2-1,TGTGCCAGCAGCTTTGGGAGGGGGAATGAGCAGTTCTTC,CASSFGRGNEQFF
13,TRBV6-5,TRBD1,.,TRBJ2-7,TGTGCCAGCACTAGGACAGGGGGCTACGAGCAGTACTTC,CASTRTGGYEQYF
15,TRBV4-3,.,once,TRBJ1-5,TGCGCCAGCAGCCACGAAACAGGGCCCGGACAGCCCCAGCATTTT,CASSHETGPGQPQHF
14,TRBV4-2,.,.,TRBJ2-7,TGTGCCAGCAGTCTACAGCGGGCAACCTACGAGCAGTACTTC,CASSLQRATYEQYF
16,TRBV27,.,.,TRBJ1-1,TGTGCCAGCAGTTTATTCGCAGGAGGGGCAACCACTGAAGCTTTCTTT,CASSLFAGGATTEAFF
15,TRBV6-1,TRBD1,.,TRBJ2-7,TGTGCCAGCAGTGAAGGGACAGGGATCTCCTACGAGCAGTACTTC,CASSEGTGISYEQYF
14,TRBV19,TRBD2,.,TRBJ2-1,TGTGCCAGTAAATTTAGCGGGAGGGGGAATGAGCAGTTCTTC,CASKFSGRGNEQFF
17,TRBV28,TRBD2,few,TRBJ2-7,TGTGCCAGCAGTCCCCGGAGAACTAGCGGGAGCTCCTACGAGCAGTACTTC,CASSPRRTSGSSYEQYF
16,TRBV29-1,TRBD2,.,TRBJ2-5,TGCAGCGTTGTTGGATACCAGCGGGAGGGTACCCAGACCCAGTACTTC,CSVVGYQREGTQTQYF
15,TRBV7-6,.,.,TRBJ2-7,TGTGCCAGCAGCTTAGGGCAGGGTGGGTTCTACGAGCAGTACTTC,CASSLGQGGFYEQYF
15,TRBV9,.,once,TRBJ2-1,TGTGCCAGCAGCGTAGGTCCGGGAAACTACAATGAGCAGTTCTTC,CASSVGPGNYNEQFF
14,TRBV6-4,TRBD2,.,TRBJ2-1,TGTGCCAGCAGTCCAGCGGGGGCCTACAATGAGCAGTTCTTC,CASSPAGAYNEQFF
15,TRBV2,TRBD1,.,TRBJ2-1,TGTGCCAGCAGTTACCCGGACAGGGTGTACAATGAGCAGTTCTTC,CASSYPDRVYNEQFF
17,TRBV5-4,.,.,TRBJ2-1,TGTGCCAGCAGCTTGGCGCCAGCGGGCGAAAGCTACAATGAGCAGTTCTTC,CASSLAPAGESYNEQFF
16,TRBV19,TRBD1,.,TRBJ2-2,TGTGCCAGTAAACTTGGGGGGACAGGGGGATCCGGGGAGCTGTTTTTT,CASKLGGTGGSGELFF